A single sample is the source of the 7 T cell receptor beta chains below, sequenced in a study of blood T cell repertoires in COVID-19. Assay: immunoSEQ multiplex PCR; the TCRdb copy retains only in-frame clones and omits some. Of under 250,000 clones listed, 80% to 90% are singletons. Sequencing was carried out using peripheral blood. The receptors were sampled from a man at least 80 years old with acute or convalescent COVID-19.

The V call is TRBV7-6, the J call TRBJ2-2; TRBD1 agrees at 7 bases. J gave up 1 base and V 1 base, and 9 bases lay outside the gene matches. Germline assignment: CDR1 SGHVS and CDR2 FNYEAQ. The CDR3 totals 18 residues. The CDR3 protein is CASSLGWVTGKNTGELFF. The DNA for the CDR3 is TGTGCCAGCAGCTTAGGATGGGTGACAGGGAAGAACACCGGGGAGCTGTTTTTT.

This clone was found once. CDR3 bases: TGTGCCAGCAGCATCGAGGGGACAGTCTACGAGCAGTACTTC. Protein product: CASSIEGTVYEQYF. The rearrangement links TRBV11-2 to TRBJ2-7; 7 bases map to TRBD1. Germline-derived CDR1 and CDR2 are SGHAT and FQNNGV. The V segment lost 5 bases and the J segment 3 bases; nucleotides outside the gene matches: 7. The CDR3 extends over 14 amino acids.

The chain links TRBV29-1 to TRBJ1-2; D perhaps matches TRBD1 (6 bases). The V end was cut by 0 bases, the J end by 8 bases, with 16 bases between. This CDR3 region has 14 residues. CDR1 SQVTM and CDR2 ANQGSEA come from the germline V gene. CDR3 amino acids: CSVEDQGSSGGYTF. The CDR3, as DNA: TGCAGCGTTGAAGATCAGGGGTCCTCGGGGGGCTACACCTTC.

The genes are TRBV18 and TRBJ2-3, with 8 bases fitting TRBD2. This CDR3 is 15 amino acids long. Germline V lookup: CDR1 KGHSH, CDR2 LQKENI. J lost 6 bases, V lost 2 bases, and 7 bases had no gene match. CDR3 sequence (DNA): TGTGCCAGCTCACCAGTAACGGGAGGGCCGGATACGCAGTATTTT. Translated: CASSPVTGGPDTQYF.

V and J are TRBV19 and TRBJ1-4; D is possibly TRBD1 (6 bases). V lost 3 bases, J lost 5 bases, and 16 bases lay in between. Germline V gene data show CDR1 as LNHDA and CDR2 as SQIVND (reference sequence). The CDR3 consists of 16 residues. CDR3 DNA: TGTGCCAGTAGTATCTTAGGGGGAGTTCGGAATGAAAAACTGTTTTTT. Encoded protein: CASSILGGVRNEKLFF.

The chain carries TRBV19 and TRBJ2-7; 7 positions match TRBD1. V shed 6 bases, J shed 2 bases, and the junction held 7 bases outside the gene matches. This CDR3 is built from 14 residues. The V gene's germline CDR1 is LNHDA and CDR2 SQIVND (reference sequence). CDR3 bases: TGTGCCAGTAGGACCCGACAGGGCGCCTACGAGCAGTACTTC. It is translated as CASRTRQGAYEQYF.

To note about this clone: Within the sample, other DNA sequences also encode this same CDR3. The chain is built from TRBV18 and TRBJ1-2, with unresolved D. The CDR3 consists of 13 residues. Trimming removed 1 base at V and 3 bases at J, with 6 bases between. The germline V gene encodes CDR1 KGHSH and CDR2 LQKENI. The CDR3 here is CASSPRADYGYTF. For the CDR3, the DNA is TGTGCCAGCTCACCACGGGCCGACTATGGCTACACCTTC.